These 7 T cell receptor beta chains were all obtained from the same sample, sequenced in a study of cytomegalovirus exposure and HLA in healthy donors. The PCR used 60 Vbeta and 13 Jbeta primers. Sequenced by immunoSEQ multiplex PCR; TCRdb stores in-frame clones only, minus some. There are approximately 150,000 clones in the sample; under 90% occur only once, and more than 4% lies in the top ten. Material for sequencing was PBMCs. Every receptor here comes from a man aged 18-30 years in good health and CMV-seronegative.

The CDR3: CASSIGGPNTGELFF. The CDR3 DNA is TGTGCCAGTAGTATAGGAGGCCCAAACACCGGGGAGCTGTTTTTT. The chain is built from TRBV19 and TRBJ2-2; D ambiguous. The CDR3 consists of 15 residues. Germline loops: CDR1 LNHDA, CDR2 SQIVND (reference sequence). Trimming pared 1 base from V and 2 bases from J, leaving 8 bases between.

The chain carries TRBV5-1 and TRBJ2-7, with a possible D match to TRBD1 (6 bases). The germline V gene encodes CDR1 SGHRS and CDR2 YFSETQ. The CDR3 extends over 13 amino acids. Trimming took 0 bases from V and 9 from J, leaving 13 bases between them. CDR3: CASSLATGPGQYF. CDR3 nucleotide sequence: TGCGCCAGCAGCTTGGCAACAGGGCCAGGGCAGTACTTC.

The chain's CDR3 is CASSETGASTDTQYF. The CDR3 DNA reads as TGTGCCAGCAGCGAGACAGGGGCGAGTACAGATACGCAGTATTTT. The chain has TRBV5-6 and TRBJ2-3, with 8 bases fitting TRBD1. The V gene end was trimmed by 4 bases and the J gene end by 3 bases; junction bases not matched to a gene: 7. This CDR3 spans 15 amino acids. Germline CDR1 and CDR2: SGHDT and YYEEEE.

The rearrangement links TRBV7-9 to TRBJ2-4, with 15 positions matching TRBD2. The V segment lost 5 bases and the J segment 0 bases; nucleotides outside the gene matches: 8. CDR3 size: 19 residues. Germline CDR1 SEHNR, CDR2 FQNEAQ (reference sequence). The DNA of the CDR3 is TGTGCCAGCAGCCGACCCGGGACTAGCGGGGGGCTAGCCAAAAACATTCAGTACTTC. It is translated as CASSRPGTSGGLAKNIQYF. The full variable domain, in which reference TRBV7-9 and TRBJ2-4 provide the parts outside the CDR3, is DTGVSQNPRHKITKRGQNVTFRCDPISEHNRLYWYRQTLGQGPEFLTYFQNEAQLEKSRLLSDRFSAERPKGSFSTLEIQRTEQGDSAMYLCASSRPGTSGGLAKNIQYFGAGTRLSVL.

V is TRBV2 and J is TRBJ1-1; 7 positions agree with TRBD1. From germline, CDR1 is SNHLY and CDR2 FYNNEI. The CDR3 length is 16 residues. J gave up 0 bases and V 6 bases, and 10 bases lay outside the gene matches. CDR3: CASRFTGAVMNTEAFF. The CDR3 DNA is TGTGCCAGCAGGTTCACAGGGGCCGTGATGAACACTGAAGCTTTCTTT.

This rearrangement joins TRBV7-9 to TRBJ2-1; 9 nucleotides agree with TRBD1. Trimming removed 5 bases from V and 7 bases from J; junction bases left unmatched: 3. Germline V gene data show CDR1 as SEHNR and CDR2 as FQNEAQ (reference sequence). This CDR3 is built from 13 residues. The DNA of the CDR3 is TGTGCCAGCAGCCCGGACAGGGGAAATGAGCAGTTCTTC. Translation gives CASSPDRGNEQFF.

The V gene is TRBV6-5, the J gene TRBJ2-7, with D possibly matching TRBD2 (5 bases). V was clipped by 6 bases and J by 3 bases, with 9 bases between them. Germline V lookup: CDR1 MNHEY, CDR2 SVGAGI. The CDR3 runs to 12 residues. This CDR3 is CASSQAGYEQYF. Here the CDR3 DNA reads TGTGCCAGCAGCCAGGCGGGCTACGAGCAGTACTTC.